The 10 T cell receptor beta chains reported below all come from one sample, sequenced in a study of T cells in Graves' hyperthyroidism and ophthalmopathy. Authors of the study amplified TCR beta CDR3 regions from RNA transcripts. Researchers ran a first-round RT-PCR on the TCR CDR3 using the HTBI primer set. In TCRdb, the multiplex PCR reads were re-called with MiXCR into one record per CDR3 protein. The sample gives 250,000 to 300,000 distinct CDR3 sequences, roughly a fifth of which show up once; less than 45% is in the top ten. Sequencing was performed on blood. Receptors were obtained from a man aged 50 or older with Graves' ophthalmopathy.

The table lists this clonotype with many counts. The chain is built from TRBV30 and TRBJ2-3, with D possibly called TRBD1 or TRBD2 (5 bases each). CDR1 and CDR2 from the germline V gene are GTSNPN and SVGIG (reference sequence). This CDR3 is built from 15 residues. Trimming shortened V by 3 bases and J by 6 bases, and 19 bases separated the two germline ends. CDR3 nucleotide sequence: TGTGCCTGGAGGGGGGACGGAGGTGTGCCGGATACGCAGTATTTT. It translates to CAWRGDGGVPDTQYF. Variable domain in full (rest from reference TRBV30 and TRBJ2-3): SQTIHQWPATLVQPVGSPLSLECTVEGTSNPNLYWYRQAAGRGLQLLFYSVGIGQISSEVPQNLSASRPQDRQFILSSKKLLLSDSGFYLCAWRGDGGVPDTQYFGPGTRLTVL.

The table lists this clonotype with many counts. The chain couples TRBV11-2 to TRBJ2-1; 9 nucleotides match TRBD2. With 1 base clipped from V and 2 bases from J, the junction kept 3 bases outside the gene matches. The CDR3 spans 16 residues. Looked up from germline, CDR1 is SGHAT and CDR2 is FQNNGV. The CDR3 DNA reads TGTGCCAGCAGCTTAGCAGCGGGAGGCCCCTACAATGAGCAGTTCTTC. As protein: CASSLAAGGPYNEQFF.

Ten or more counts support this clonotype. The chain combines TRBV27 with TRBJ1-5, with D possibly TRBD1 on 6 matching bases. Trimming left V 2 bases short and J 7 bases short, with 15 bases between. CDR1 is MNHEY, CDR2 SMNVEV, per germline (reference sequence). This CDR3 contains 15 residues. This chain's CDR3 is CASSLDRPTGQPQHF. The CDR3 nucleotides are TGTGCCAGCAGTTTAGACAGGCCAACTGGCCAGCCCCAGCATTTT.

Ten or more counts support this clonotype. This chain uses TRBV28 with TRBJ1-1; no firm D call. Trimming shortened V by 5 bases and J by 1 base, and 8 bases separated the two germline ends. Germline V CDR1 and CDR2: MDHEN, SYDVKM. The CDR3 loop spans 13 amino acids. This chain's CDR3 is CASSVLANTEAFF. The CDR3 DNA reads as TGTGCCAGCAGTGTTTTAGCGAACACTGAAGCTTTCTTT.

This clonotype was counted a few times. The V gene is TRBV20-1, the J gene TRBJ2-7, with D possibly matching TRBD2 (6 bases). V lost 6 bases and J lost 3, with 27 bases in between. This CDR3 spans 17 amino acids. Germline V lookup: CDR1 DFQATT, CDR2 SNEGSKA (reference sequence). CDR3: CSANLPFRRGSHYEQYF. The CDR3 bases are TGCAGTGCCAATCTCCCTTTCCGGCGGGGCTCCCACTACGAGCAGTACTTC.

The J gene is TRBJ1-2, the V gene TRBV28, with a possible D match to TRBD1 (5 bases). In germline, CDR1 is MDHEN, CDR2 SYDVKM. The V gene lost 7 bases and the J gene lost 7 bases, with 16 bases spanning the gap. The CDR3 spans 13 residues. CDR3 sequence: CASTGARGGGYTF. CDR3 coding DNA: TGTGCCAGCACCGGGGCCCGCGGGGGTGGCTACACCTTC.

The chain employs TRBV9 and TRBJ2-7, with 8 bases matching TRBD1. The CDR3 consists of 15 residues. Germline trimming cut 0 bases from V and 3 bases from J; bases unmatched to any gene: 5. Germline V gene lookup returns CDR1 SGDLS and CDR2 YYNGEE. In DNA, the CDR3 is TGTGCCAGCAGCGTAGGAACAGGGGGAGTCTACGAGCAGTACTTC. It translates to CASSVGTGGVYEQYF.

This clonotype was detected ten times or more. The CDR3 sequence is CASSDRQGPYEQYF. Here the CDR3 DNA reads TGTGCCAGCAGTGACCGGCAGGGGCCCTACGAGCAGTACTTC. This chain connects TRBV2 to TRBJ2-7; a weak D match, TRBD1 (6 bases). This CDR3 is built from 14 residues. V shed 3 bases and J shed 2 bases, with 11 bases lying between them. Germline CDR1 reads SNHLY; CDR2 reads FYNNEI.

A word on this clonotype: A read error may account for a junction end that differs from germline. The chain has TRBV10-3 and TRBJ2-2, with D tentatively TRBD1 (7 bases). The CDR3 runs 15 residues. Germline assignment: CDR1 ENHRY and CDR2 SYGVKD. CDR3 protein: CAISERQGWTGGLFF. DNA for the CDR3: TGTGCCATCAGTGAAAGACAGGGCTGGACCGGGGGGCTGTTTTTT.

This clonotype was seen only a few times. The chain recombines TRBV27 with TRBJ2-7; 7 positions agree with TRBD2. V shed 2 bases, J shed 6 bases, and the junction held 34 bases outside the gene matches. The CDR3 contains 23 residues. The V gene's germline CDR1 is MNHEY and CDR2 SMNVEV (reference sequence). CDR3: CASSLGPSVGAGHLRDPIPEQYF. CDR3 in DNA: TGTGCCAGCAGTTTAGGGCCGAGCGTAGGAGCGGGGCATCTTCGGGACCCCATCCCCGAGCAGTACTTC.